These T cell receptor beta chains were read from a single sample in a study of T cell responses to AZD1222 COVID-19 vaccine. The assay was immunoSEQ multiplex PCR, and TCRdb's table has in-frame clones only and misses some. This table has roughly 150,000 clones, around 88% appearing once. The sample in question was peripheral blood, obtained on day 0 of AZD1222 vaccination. The source is an adult in good health. The CDR3 runs from the conserved cysteine through the conserved F or W. The order of the fields is V gene, D gene, clone size, J gene, CDR3 DNA, CDR3 protein. A D gene is named only where the DNA matches it firmly. A clone size is listed for some rows: how often the clone was seen (once, few, many), or a class if it is expanded.

TRBV19	NA	NA	TRBJ1-1	TGTGCCAGTAGGCTCACAGGGATGAGCACTGAAGCTTTCTTT	CASRLTGMSTEAFF
TRBV6-2/TRBV6-3	TRBD1	once	TRBJ1-5	TGTGCCAGCAGCACCAGGGACAGGGGATTAGGTGCGCGCAATCAGCCCCAGCATTTT	CASSTRDRGLGARNQPQHF
TRBV6-2/TRBV6-3	NA	NA	TRBJ2-6	TGTGCCAGCAGCCCGAGGCATTCTGGGGCCAACGTCCTGACTTTC	CASSPRHSGANVLTF
TRBV9	NA	NA	TRBJ2-1	TGTGCCAGCCAAGACTTGTTTAACAATGAGCAGTTCTTC	CASQDLFNNEQFF
TRBV30	NA	NA	TRBJ1-5	TGTGCCTGGAGCCCCGCAGAGGGGCCCCAGCATTTT	CAWSPAEGPQHF
TRBV6-2/TRBV6-3	NA	NA	TRBJ2-3	TGTGCCAGCAGTTACCTCGGATCTAGCACAGATACGCAGTATTTT	CASSYLGSSTDTQYF
TRBV5-1	TRBD1	NA	TRBJ1-4	TGCGCCAGCAGCGTGGACAGGGGGCTTGGTGAAAAACTGTTTTTT	CASSVDRGLGEKLFF
TRBV25-1	TRBD2	NA	TRBJ2-2	TGTGCCAGCAGTGAACCCCCGGGAGGGCCGTCCGGGGAGCTGTTTTTT	CASSEPPGGPSGELFF
TRBV28	NA	NA	TRBJ1-5	TGTGCCAGCAGCCTGAGACAGGGCAATCAGCCCCAGCATTTT	CASSLRQGNQPQHF
TRBV9	TRBD2	NA	TRBJ2-5	TGTGCCAGCAGCGTAGGGGGGCTAGCGGGATCCCTCCAAGAGACCCAGTACTTC	CASSVGGLAGSLQETQYF
TRBV7-6	TRBD2	NA	TRBJ2-6	TGTGCCAGCAGCTTATTCGGACCGGGACTAGCGGGAGCTGGGGCCAACGTCCTGACTTTC	CASSLFGPGLAGAGANVLTF
TRBV27	TRBD1	NA	TRBJ1-1	TGTGCCAGCCGGACAGGGTCAGCGAACACTGAAGCTTTCTTT	CASRTGSANTEAFF
TRBV19	TRBD1	NA	TRBJ2-5	TGTGCCAGTAGTATAGTCACAGGGGAAGAGACCCAGTACTTC	CASSIVTGEETQYF
TRBV5-6	NA	NA	TRBJ2-1	TGTGCCAGCAGCGTGCTAACAGGGAGGTATGGGAATGAGCAGTTCTTC	CASSVLTGRYGNEQFF
TRBV15	TRBD1	NA	TRBJ1-2	TGTGCCACCAGGAAACAGGGGGCATTAGGCTACACCTTC	CATRKQGALGYTF
TRBV11-2	TRBD1	NA	TRBJ1-2	TGTGCCAGCAGCTCCGCAGGGGGCAACTATGGCTACACCTTC	CASSSAGGNYGYTF
TRBV6-2/TRBV6-3	NA	NA	TRBJ1-1	TGTGCCAGCAGTAAATGGCGAGCTGAAGCTTTCTTT	CASSKWRAEAFF
TRBV3-1/TRBV3-2	TRBD2	once	TRBJ2-7	TGTGCCAGCAGCCCAAGCAGGACTAGCGTGACCTACGAGCAGTACTTC	CASSPSRTSVTYEQYF
TRBV4-3	TRBD2	few	TRBJ2-1	TGCGCCAGCAGCCAAGACCTAGCGGGAGCCTACAATGAGCAGTTCTTC	CASSQDLAGAYNEQFF
TRBV18	NA	once	TRBJ1-5	TGTGCCAGCTCCAGAAACCAGGCGGATAGCAATCAGCCCCAGCATTTT	CASSRNQADSNQPQHF
TRBV4-2	NA	NA	TRBJ2-3	TGTGCCAGCAGCCAGAGGGGGGGTCAGGGGCAAAGCACAGATACGCAGTATTTT	CASSQRGGQGQSTDTQYF
TRBV3-1/TRBV3-2	NA	NA	TRBJ2-1	TGTGCCAGCAGCCAAGATCAAGGGGGTAATGAGCAGTTCTTC	CASSQDQGGNEQFF
TRBV28	NA	NA	TRBJ2-1	TGTGCCAGCAGTCCAATGTCGGGGAGCTCCTACAATGAGCAGTTCTTC	CASSPMSGSSYNEQFF
TRBV30	NA	NA	TRBJ2-7	TGTGCCTGGAGCGACAGCTACGAGCAGTACTTC	CAWSDSYEQYF
TRBV6-2/TRBV6-3	NA	few	TRBJ1-1	TGTGCCAGCAGTTACGCCAGACCTAACACTGAAGCTTTCTTT	CASSYARPNTEAFF
TRBV23-1	NA	few	TRBJ1-2	TGCGCCAGTGAAACCCGAGGCTACACCTTC	CASETRGYTF
TRBV28	TRBD2	NA	TRBJ2-5	TGTGCCAGCAGTCCCCCGGGACTACAAGAGACCCAGTACTTC	CASSPPGLQETQYF
TRBV9	TRBD2	NA	TRBJ2-1	TGTGCCAGCAGCGTATCGCCGGGACTAGCGGGAGGCAATGAGCAGTTCTTC	CASSVSPGLAGGNEQFF
TRBV6-5	NA	NA	TRBJ1-3	TGTGCCAGCAGTTACAGGGTTGGAAACACCATATATTTT	CASSYRVGNTIYF
TRBV6-4	TRBD2	NA	TRBJ2-5	TGTGCCAGCAGTGACCAGGCGGGAGAAGGAGAGACCCAGTACTTC	CASSDQAGEGETQYF
TRBV6-5	TRBD1	NA	TRBJ1-4	TGTGCCAGCAGTTACGTCGGGGACAGGGGTGGGGAAAAACTGTTTTTT	CASSYVGDRGGEKLFF
TRBV5-1	TRBD1	once	TRBJ1-4	TGCGCCAGCAGCTTTCATACAGGGGAGACTAATGAAAAACTGTTTTTT	CASSFHTGETNEKLFF
TRBV3-1/TRBV3-2	NA	NA	TRBJ1-6	TGTGCCAGCAGCCAAGAGATGGGGAATTCACCCCTCCACTTT	CASSQEMGNSPLHF
TRBV2	NA	NA	TRBJ2-3	TGTGCCAGCAAGAGGGGAATCACAGATACGCAGTATTTT	CASKRGITDTQYF